A selection of T cell receptor beta chains follows, all from one sample in a study of monozygotic twins with inflammatory bowel disease. TCRdb reanalyzed the 5' RACE reads and collapses them to one entry per CDR3 protein, without DNA. Its table lists nearly 450,000 distinct CDR3 sequences. The source material was blood. The receptor set was obtained from a human donor with ulcerative colitis or Crohn's disease, or a healthy co-twin of an affected twin (not recorded which). Each CDR3 is given with its conserved first and last residue. The order of the fields is J gene, V gene, CDR3 protein.

j_call: TRBJ2-1; v_call: TRBV28; cdr3_aa: CASSLNLDRVDEQFF
j_call: TRBJ2-1; v_call: TRBV5-1; cdr3_aa: CASRVGDNEQFF
j_call: TRBJ1-5; v_call: TRBV6-1; cdr3_aa: CASSDNYGQGAYQPQHF
j_call: TRBJ2-4; v_call: TRBV6-1; cdr3_aa: CASSPPRNIQYF
j_call: TRBJ2-3; v_call: TRBV20-1; cdr3_aa: CSARDLQGAAIDTQYF
j_call: TRBJ1-3; v_call: TRBV6-5; cdr3_aa: CASSFELRTSGNTIYF
j_call: TRBJ2-3; v_call: TRBV5-1; cdr3_aa: CASSAYSGPQYF
j_call: TRBJ2-1; v_call: TRBV29-1; cdr3_aa: CSVGVRGDSNEQFF
j_call: TRBJ1-1; v_call: TRBV18; cdr3_aa: CASSQNRGLLAEAFF
j_call: TRBJ1-6; v_call: TRBV15; cdr3_aa: CATSRDRERSSSPLHF
j_call: TRBJ2-1; v_call: TRBV12-3/TRBV12-4; cdr3_aa: CASTDSGNADEQFF
j_call: TRBJ2-2; v_call: TRBV20-1; cdr3_aa: CSATGTSGANTGELFF
j_call: TRBJ1-1; v_call: TRBV7-3; cdr3_aa: CASSEVRDTEAFF
j_call: TRBJ1-5; v_call: TRBV20-1; cdr3_aa: CSARDGTRQPQHF
j_call: TRBJ2-1; v_call: TRBV20-1; cdr3_aa: CSASPDRGPKNEQFF
j_call: TRBJ2-7; v_call: TRBV6-1; cdr3_aa: CASNRKAGRGAYEQYF
j_call: TRBJ2-3; v_call: TRBV9; cdr3_aa: CASSVELGITDTQYF
j_call: TRBJ2-7; v_call: TRBV2; cdr3_aa: CASSESGNEQYF
j_call: TRBJ1-4; v_call: TRBV5-1; cdr3_aa: CASSLETDRATNEKLFF
j_call: TRBJ1-5; v_call: TRBV29-1; cdr3_aa: CSVGTGNNQPQHF
j_call: TRBJ2-7; v_call: TRBV4-1; cdr3_aa: CASSQVTGQGEGEQYF
j_call: TRBJ2-1; v_call: TRBV28; cdr3_aa: CASSPTGISSYNEQFF
j_call: TRBJ1-2; v_call: TRBV5-1; cdr3_aa: CASSLGEDYGYTF
j_call: TRBJ2-3; v_call: TRBV12-3/TRBV12-4; cdr3_aa: CASRPPGGVTDTQYF
j_call: TRBJ2-1; v_call: TRBV4-1; cdr3_aa: CASSQDIRAASYNEQFF
j_call: TRBJ1-1; v_call: TRBV12-3/TRBV12-4; cdr3_aa: CASSRTNTGTEAFF
j_call: TRBJ1-2; v_call: TRBV5-1; cdr3_aa: CASSLVGASYGYTF
j_call: TRBJ1-4; v_call: TRBV4-2; cdr3_aa: CASSHDGQEANEKLFF
j_call: TRBJ2-2; v_call: TRBV29-1; cdr3_aa: CSVNRGGVPGELFF
j_call: TRBJ2-1; v_call: TRBV15; cdr3_aa: CATSRDRGREQFF
j_call: TRBJ1-5; v_call: TRBV4-2; cdr3_aa: CASSQDRKDNQPQHF
j_call: TRBJ2-3; v_call: TRBV20-1; cdr3_aa: CSALESGGRLVTDTQYF
j_call: TRBJ2-7; v_call: TRBV29-1; cdr3_aa: CSVVGTGFGEQYF
j_call: TRBJ1-1; v_call: TRBV6-1; cdr3_aa: CASTPTPTQVNTEAFF
j_call: TRBJ2-3; v_call: TRBV6-1; cdr3_aa: CATRFAQGPDTDTQYF
j_call: TRBJ2-5; v_call: TRBV18; cdr3_aa: CASSPPPRETQYF
j_call: TRBJ1-1; v_call: TRBV5-5; cdr3_aa: CASSLQRNTEAFF
j_call: TRBJ2-3; v_call: TRBV20-1; cdr3_aa: CSARDRLRTAFLGVYTQYF
j_call: TRBJ2-1; v_call: TRBV10-3; cdr3_aa: CAISDLSRGEYNEQFF
j_call: TRBJ2-3; v_call: TRBV5-1; cdr3_aa: CASSPGETSTDTQYF
j_call: TRBJ2-1; v_call: TRBV12-3/TRBV12-4; cdr3_aa: CASSLVWEQFF
j_call: TRBJ1-2; v_call: TRBV14; cdr3_aa: CASSQLPLNGYTF
j_call: TRBJ1-1; v_call: TRBV6-5; cdr3_aa: CASSSNRVRGTEAFF
j_call: TRBJ1-1; v_call: TRBV6-1; cdr3_aa: CASSRGPMNTEAFF
j_call: TRBJ2-7; v_call: TRBV5-5; cdr3_aa: CASSLAREGTEEYF
j_call: TRBJ2-6; v_call: TRBV20-1; cdr3_aa: CSAGELGANVLTF
j_call: TRBJ2-7; v_call: TRBV19; cdr3_aa: CASTDSVDEQYF
j_call: TRBJ2-2; v_call: TRBV12-3/TRBV12-4; cdr3_aa: CASSFVAGEIGELFF
j_call: TRBJ2-1; v_call: TRBV30; cdr3_aa: CAWDRGRDRVYNEQFF
j_call: TRBJ2-1; v_call: TRBV6-2/TRBV6-3; cdr3_aa: CASSAASSGSRNEQFF